This T cell receptor (beta chain) was identified in a study of blood T cell repertoires in COVID-19. The repertoire was sequenced with immunoSEQ multiplex PCR; TCRdb's copy has only in-frame clones and lacks some. Of fewer than 200,000 clones detected, around nine tenths appear once; the ten largest clones hold under 3%. Patients in Seattle were enrolled during active infection, then followed longitudinally. Germline CDR1 is KGHSH and CDR2 is LQKENI. Trimming cost V 4 bases and J 5 bases; bases outside gene matches: 10. CDR3 length: 15 amino acids. This clone was detected a few times. This sequence originates from a woman older than 75 with COVID-19, enrolled during active disease. The chain joins TRBV18 to TRBJ2-5; 7 bases match TRBD2. Sequences were obtained from peripheral blood. CDR3 residues: CASSLFEGGRETQYF. For the CDR3, the DNA is TGTGCCAGCTCACTGTTCGAGGGAGGGCGCGAGACCCAGTACTTC.